This entry concerns a single T cell receptor beta chain. This table comes from immunoSEQ multiplex PCR, and its TCRdb copy is limited to in-frame clones, with some not included. The sample contains tens of thousands of clones, 91% of which appear only once. CDR1 is SGDLS and CDR2 is YYNGEE in the germline V gene. V was trimmed by 4 bases and J by 0 bases, leaving 10 bases between them. The CDR3 covers 14 residues. This specimen comes from a study of technical replicates of blood from a few donors. This chain links TRBV9 with TRBJ2-5; no clear D. The receptor was isolated from a human donor in good health. Some clones in this sample may be carry-over from other donors' samples. Sample: T cells isolated from PBMCs. The CDR3, as DNA: TGTGCCAGCAGCCCCCCCGGGTACCAAGAGACCCAGTACTTC. This encodes CASSPPGYQETQYF.